The rows below give T cell receptor beta chains drawn from one sample of a study of spatial heterogeneity in lung cancer. TCRdb re-analysed the 5' RACE reads in MiXCR, keeping a single row per CDR3 protein. The sample holds about 36,000 distinct CDR3 sequences, less than 5.5% seen once. The material was PBMCs, obtained at surgery. The receptors shown here come from a female donor with early-stage non-small cell lung cancer. Each CDR3 is given with its conserved first and last residue. Fields, in order: D gene, V gene, clone size, J gene, CDR3 DNA, CDR3 protein. The D gene is left open where the match is weak. Where a row states a size, it is once, few, many or the class of an expanded clone; other rows omit it.

D: -
V: TRBV5-1
size: many
J: TRBJ2-3
DNA: TGCGCCAGCAGCGTCCTCGGGCCAGATACGCAGTATTTT
CDR3: CASSVLGPDTQYF

D: -
V: TRBV7-3
size: -
J: TRBJ1-2
DNA: TGTGCCAGCAGCCCAGGGCCCCTCATAACCCTTGGAAACGATGGCTACACCTTC
CDR3: CASSPGPLITLGNDGYTF

D: -
V: TRBV27
size: many
J: TRBJ2-1
DNA: TGTGCCAGCAGTCCGGGGGCAGTCGCCCCCTACGGTAGTTCCTACAATGAGCAGTTCTTC
CDR3: CASSPGAVAPYGSSYNEQFF

D: TRBD1
V: TRBV7-2
size: many
J: TRBJ2-1
DNA: TGTGCCAGCAGCTTCCGCAGGGGGTTTTTTTCCTACAATGAGCAGTTCTTC
CDR3: CASSFRRGFFSYNEQFF

D: -
V: TRBV20-1
size: few
J: TRBJ2-5
DNA: TGCAGTGTTACCGTTGGTGGAGAACGGCAAGAGACCCAGTACTTC
CDR3: CSVTVGGERQETQYF

D: TRBD2
V: TRBV5-5
size: -
J: TRBJ2-1
DNA: TGTGCCAGCAGTCCAGGACTAGCGGGAGGAGGCAATGAGCAGTTCTTC
CDR3: CASSPGLAGGGNEQFF

D: TRBD1
V: TRBV20-1
size: many
J: TRBJ2-7
DNA: TGCAGTGCTAGAGATCTAGGACAGGGGAACGGCGAGCAGTACTTC
CDR3: CSARDLGQGNGEQYF

D: -
V: TRBV24-1
size: many
J: TRBJ2-3
DNA: TGTGCCACCAGTGAGTCCGGACCCGCGGTAGGTACGCAGTATTTT
CDR3: CATSESGPAVGTQYF

D: -
V: TRBV20-1
size: -
J: TRBJ1-2
DNA: TGCAGTGCTAGAGCGGACACCGTACCCTATGGCTACACCTTC
CDR3: CSARADTVPYGYTF

D: -
V: TRBV5-1
size: many
J: TRBJ2-7
DNA: TGCGCCAGCAGCTTGGAGGACGTATCCTACGAGCAGTACTTC
CDR3: CASSLEDVSYEQYF

D: TRBD2
V: TRBV10-3
size: many
J: TRBJ2-3
DNA: TGTGCCATCAGTGAGACATTCCAGGAGCGGGGGGGTTCAGATACGCAGTATTTT
CDR3: CAISETFQERGGSDTQYF

D: -
V: TRBV11-2
size: many
J: TRBJ2-6
DNA: TGTGCCAGCAGCTATTTCCGCGGCTCTGGGGCCAACGTCCTGACTTTC
CDR3: CASSYFRGSGANVLTF

D: -
V: TRBV12-3/TRBV12-4
size: few
J: TRBJ1-6
DNA: TGTGCCAGCAGTTTTGGCAGGGGTCGCTCCTATAATTCACCCCTCCACTTT
CDR3: CASSFGRGRSYNSPLHF

D: -
V: TRBV27
size: -
J: TRBJ1-5
DNA: TGTGCCAGCAGTTTATCCGGGGGAGGGGGCAATCAGCCCCAGCATTTT
CDR3: CASSLSGGGGNQPQHF

D: -
V: TRBV3-1
size: many
J: TRBJ2-2
DNA: TGTGCCAGCAGCCAAGATACCCGGGCCAACACCGGGGAGCTGTTTTTT
CDR3: CASSQDTRANTGELFF

D: -
V: TRBV5-1
size: many
J: TRBJ2-5
DNA: TGCGCCAGCAGCTTGGGGCTTACCCTCCAAGAGACCCAGTACTTC
CDR3: CASSLGLTLQETQYF

D: -
V: TRBV7-9
size: many
J: TRBJ2-3
DNA: TGTGCCAGCAGCTTATTCCAGCGGGGCACAGATACGCAGTATTTT
CDR3: CASSLFQRGTDTQYF

D: -
V: TRBV7-8
size: many
J: TRBJ2-2
DNA: TGTGCCAGCAGCTTAGACGGGGGAGCGATGATCTTCGGGGAGCTGTTTTTT
CDR3: CASSLDGGAMIFGELFF

D: -
V: TRBV20-1
size: many
J: TRBJ2-1
DNA: TGCAGCCCAACCTCAGGGGCGTACAATGAGCAGTTCTTC
CDR3: CSPTSGAYNEQFF

D: TRBD1
V: TRBV27
size: many
J: TRBJ1-4
DNA: TGTGCCAGCAGTTCCGAGGGACAGGGAAGGAAAGAAAAACTGTTTTTT
CDR3: CASSSEGQGRKEKLFF

D: TRBD1
V: TRBV6-1
size: many
J: TRBJ1-5
DNA: TGTGCCAGCAGTGAATGGGGACAGTTCAATCAGCCCCAGCATTTT
CDR3: CASSEWGQFNQPQHF

D: TRBD2
V: TRBV6-2/TRBV6-3
size: -
J: TRBJ2-1
DNA: TGTGCCAGCAGTTTATGGACTAGCGGGAGTGGCAATGAGCAGTTCTTC
CDR3: CASSLWTSGSGNEQFF

D: -
V: TRBV12-3/TRBV12-4
size: many
J: TRBJ1-3
DNA: TGTGCCAGCAGTCGGGGTTCTGGAAACACCATATATTTT
CDR3: CASSRGSGNTIYF

D: -
V: TRBV5-1
size: -
J: TRBJ1-1
DNA: TGCGCCAGCAGCAGGGCAGGGGAGAACACTGAAGCTTTCTTT
CDR3: CASSRAGENTEAFF

D: TRBD1
V: TRBV5-1
size: few
J: TRBJ2-6
DNA: TGCGCCAGCACCCCGACAGGGATGGCTGGGGCCAACGTCCTGACTTTC
CDR3: CASTPTGMAGANVLTF

D: -
V: TRBV2
size: -
J: TRBJ1-2
DNA: TGTGCCAGCAGCACCGGCCCGATCTATGGCTACACCTTC
CDR3: CASSTGPIYGYTF

D: -
V: TRBV5-1
size: many
J: TRBJ2-5
DNA: TGCGCCAGCAGCTTGGTTGGGGCCGCCTCCGGGGAGACCCAGTACTTC
CDR3: CASSLVGAASGETQYF

D: -
V: TRBV29-1
size: few
J: TRBJ2-5
DNA: TGCAGCGTCCCCGGACATAATCAAGAGACCCAGTACTTC
CDR3: CSVPGHNQETQYF

D: -
V: TRBV28
size: many
J: TRBJ2-7
DNA: TGTGCCAGCAGTTCACCTGGACAGCTATACAGCTCCTACGAGCAGTACTTC
CDR3: CASSSPGQLYSSYEQYF

D: -
V: TRBV29-1
size: many
J: TRBJ2-3
DNA: TGCAGCGTTGGCCCTGGCGCGGCAGATACGCAGTATTTT
CDR3: CSVGPGAADTQYF

D: -
V: TRBV20-1
size: few
J: TRBJ1-4
DNA: TGCAGTGCTAGAGACAGGAAAGGCTCTCGGGAAAAACTGTTTTTT
CDR3: CSARDRKGSREKLFF

D: TRBD1
V: TRBV27
size: many
J: TRBJ1-1
DNA: TGTGCCAGCAGTATGTTGGACAGGGTGTTGGAAGGTGAAGCTTTCTTT
CDR3: CASSMLDRVLEGEAFF

D: -
V: TRBV24-1
size: many
J: TRBJ1-1
DNA: TGTGCCACAACGGACGGCTGGAACACTGAAGCTTTCTTT
CDR3: CATTDGWNTEAFF

D: TRBD1
V: TRBV27
size: few
J: TRBJ2-5
DNA: TGTGCCAGCAGTCTCGACAGGGGGCGCGGAGAGACCCAGTACTTC
CDR3: CASSLDRGRGETQYF

D: -
V: TRBV7-2
size: many
J: TRBJ2-7
DNA: TGTGCCAGCAGCTTAGGTGCAAGGACGCCCGTCGAGCAGTACTTC
CDR3: CASSLGARTPVEQYF

D: TRBD1
V: TRBV20-1
size: many
J: TRBJ1-1
DNA: TGCAGTGCTATCCATTCCGGGACAGCAAACACTGAAGCTTTCTTT
CDR3: CSAIHSGTANTEAFF

D: -
V: TRBV2
size: -
J: TRBJ2-7
DNA: TGTGCCACTCAGTACGATATGCCCTACGAGCAGTACTTC
CDR3: CATQYDMPYEQYF

D: TRBD2
V: TRBV9
size: many
J: TRBJ2-5
DNA: TGTGCCAGCAGCGGAAGCGGGGGGCCCATCGGGGCCCAGTACTTC
CDR3: CASSGSGGPIGAQYF

D: -
V: TRBV20-1
size: many
J: TRBJ2-7
DNA: TGCAGTGCTATCGGGGACCCAGGATCGTACGAGCAGTACTTC
CDR3: CSAIGDPGSYEQYF

D: -
V: TRBV6-1
size: -
J: TRBJ2-7
DNA: TGTGCCAGCAGAGTCAGGCCCTCAGGCTCCTACGAGCAGTACTTC
CDR3: CASRVRPSGSYEQYF

D: TRBD1
V: TRBV7-9
size: many
J: TRBJ1-1
DNA: TGTGCCAGCAGATATGGGACAGCTGAAGCTTTCTTT
CDR3: CASRYGTAEAFF

D: TRBD1
V: TRBV13
size: many
J: TRBJ2-7
DNA: TGTGCCAGCAGCTTAGGGGGACAGCCATACTTC
CDR3: CASSLGGQPYF

D: -
V: TRBV6-6
size: few
J: TRBJ2-3
DNA: TGTGCCAGCAGTTACTCGAGTATGTCCAGGGGGGCAGATACGCAGTATTTT
CDR3: CASSYSSMSRGADTQYF

D: -
V: TRBV20-1
size: -
J: TRBJ1-3
DNA: TGCAGTGCTAGAGACAGGCAGAGCTCTGGAAACACCATATATTTT
CDR3: CSARDRQSSGNTIYF

D: -
V: TRBV28
size: many
J: TRBJ2-5
DNA: TGTGCCAGCAGTCCGGACAACCGGAAGACCCAGTACTTC
CDR3: CASSPDNRKTQYF

D: -
V: TRBV5-1
size: many
J: TRBJ2-5
DNA: TGCGCCAGCAGCCCGCTGGGGGCAGACCAAGAGACCCAGTACTTC
CDR3: CASSPLGADQETQYF